This TCR beta chain was sequenced for a study of Ad26.COV2.S vaccination and SARS-CoV-2 variants. Treatment of the sample: about 20 received Ad26.COV2.S at low or high dose, single or two shots; 5 received placebo; per-sample allocation not given. After the first vaccine or placebo injection, samples were drawn on day 63. Assay: immunoSEQ multiplex PCR; the TCRdb copy retains only in-frame clones and omits some. This table holds about 350,000 clones, around 89% found once. Concerning this clone itself: Other DNA sequences in this specimen translate into the identical CDR3.

Germline-derived CDR1 and CDR2 are SGHDT and YYEEEE. The J segment lost 6 bases and the V segment lost 2 bases, leaving 1 base of the junction unmatched. This CDR3 has 14 amino acids. The source is a person aged 18 to 59 who received the Ad26.COV2.S COVID-19 vaccine or a placebo. The V gene is TRBV5-6, the J gene TRBJ1-3; 11 bases agree with TRBD1. Material: peripheral blood, obtained in a trial of Ad26.COV2.S vaccine versus placebo. The CDR3, as DNA: TGTGCCAGCAGCTTAGGACAGGGGGCAAACACCATATATTTT. It is translated as CASSLGQGANTIYF.